Presented here are 7 T cell receptor beta chains from one specimen sequenced in a study of early T cells in non-severe SARS-CoV-2 infection. MiXCR, run by TCRdb on the 5' RACE reads, gives a single entry per CDR3 protein. The sample yields over 100,000 distinct CDR3 sequences, approximately 14% seen once. Material: whole blood. The receptors were gathered from an adult who was a healthcare worker with PCR-confirmed SARS-CoV-2 infection or an uninfected control (not recorded which).

This clonotype was counted only a few times. J is TRBJ1-2 and V is TRBV19; D remains unclear. The ends were cut back, 3 bases at V and 6 bases at J, with 14 bases in the middle. The CDR3 spans 14 residues. CDR1 and CDR2 (germline): LNHDA, SQIVND (reference sequence). CDR3: CASSIGGVGNGYTF. CDR3 sequence (DNA): TGTGCCAGTAGTATCGGCGGCGTCGGAAATGGCTACACCTTC.

This clonotype appeared many times. The chain couples TRBV5-1 to TRBJ2-3; 12 bases agree with TRBD2. The germline V gene has CDR1 SGHRS and CDR2 YFSETQ. The CDR3 totals 16 residues. Unmatched junction bases numbered 6, after V lost 4 bases and J lost 3 bases. Here the CDR3 reads CASSNSTSGGTDTQYF. Written as DNA, the CDR3 is TGCGCCAGCAGCAATTCGACTAGCGGGGGAACAGATACGCAGTATTTT.

This clonotype was observed a handful of times. One end of the junction is discordant with germline, which a read error may explain. J is TRBJ2-1 and V is TRBV5-1, with D unclear. Per the germline V gene, CDR1 is SGHRS and CDR2 is YFSETQ. The length of the CDR3 is 14 residues. DNA for the CDR3: TGCGCCAGCCGCTTTGACCCTACCTACAATGAGCAGTTCTTC. The encoded protein is CASRFDPTYNEQFF.

This rearrangement joins TRBV18 to TRBJ2-3, with 7 bases that match TRBD1. V trimming: 2 bases; J trimming: 5 bases; junction bases outside the gene matches: 4. Germline CDR1 and CDR2: KGHSH and LQKENI. CDR3 length equals 14 residues. For the CDR3, the DNA is TGTGCCAGCTCACCAAGGGACAGCCGAGATACGCAGTATTTT. Its translation is CASSPRDSRDTQYF.

The chain combines TRBV27 with TRBJ1-2, with D maybe TRBD1 (6 bases). The CDR3 has 13 amino acids. CDR1 is MNHEY, CDR2 SMNVEV, per germline (reference sequence). Trimming took 7 bases from V and 3 from J, leaving 12 bases between them. Written as DNA, the CDR3 is TGTGCCAGCAAACCGGGACAACACTATGGCTACACCTTC. Translated, it gives CASKPGQHYGYTF.

The rearrangement joins TRBV5-6 to TRBJ1-2; D not resolved. Per the germline V gene, CDR1 is SGHDT and CDR2 is YYEEEE. V was cut by 2 bases and J by 4 bases, with 9 bases left in between. This CDR3 contains 13 residues. CDR3 DNA sequence: TGTGCCAGCAGCTTTGGACTACCCTATGGCTACACCTTC. Its translation is CASSFGLPYGYTF. Full variable domain (missing parts from reference TRBV5-6 and TRBJ1-2): DAGVTQSPTHLIKTRGQQVTLRCSPKSGHDTVSWYQQALGQGPQFIFQYYEEEERQRGNFPDRFSGHQFPNYSSELNVNALLLGDSALYLCASSFGLPYGYTFGSGTRLTVV.

This clonotype was found a few times. The chain is built from TRBV28 and TRBJ2-3, with D perhaps TRBD2 (6 bases). V was shortened by 8 bases and J by 5 bases, with 17 bases between the two germline ends. In germline, CDR1 is MDHEN, CDR2 SYDVKM. The CDR3 totals 14 residues. The CDR3, as DNA: TGTGCCAGCGAGCCGGGACTGGAGGGAGATACGCAGTATTTT. Protein product: CASEPGLEGDTQYF.